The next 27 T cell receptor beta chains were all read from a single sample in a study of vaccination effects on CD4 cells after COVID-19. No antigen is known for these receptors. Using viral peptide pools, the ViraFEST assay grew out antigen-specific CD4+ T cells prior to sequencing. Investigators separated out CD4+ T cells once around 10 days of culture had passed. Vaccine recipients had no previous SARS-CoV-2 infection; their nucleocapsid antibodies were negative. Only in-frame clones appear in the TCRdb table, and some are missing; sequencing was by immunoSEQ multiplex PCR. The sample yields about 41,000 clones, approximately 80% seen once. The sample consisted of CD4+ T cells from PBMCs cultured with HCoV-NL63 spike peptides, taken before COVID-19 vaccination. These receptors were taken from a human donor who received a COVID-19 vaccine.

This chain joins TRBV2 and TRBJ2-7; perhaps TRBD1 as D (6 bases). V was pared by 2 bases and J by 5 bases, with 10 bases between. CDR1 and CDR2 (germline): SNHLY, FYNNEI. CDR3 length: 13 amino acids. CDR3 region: CASSEYRVDEQYV. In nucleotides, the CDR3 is TGTGCCAGCAGTGAATACAGGGTAGACGAGCAGTACGTC.

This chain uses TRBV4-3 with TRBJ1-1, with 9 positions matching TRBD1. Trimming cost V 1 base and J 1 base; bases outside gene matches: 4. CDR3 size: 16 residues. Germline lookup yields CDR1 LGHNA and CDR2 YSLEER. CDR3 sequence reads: CASSQGPGQGNTEAFF. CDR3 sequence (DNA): TGCGCCAGCAGCCAAGGCCCGGGACAGGGGAACACTGAAGCTTTCTTT.

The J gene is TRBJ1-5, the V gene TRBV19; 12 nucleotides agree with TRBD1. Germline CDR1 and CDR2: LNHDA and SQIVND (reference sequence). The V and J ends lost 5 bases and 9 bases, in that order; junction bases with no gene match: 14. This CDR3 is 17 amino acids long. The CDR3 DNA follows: TGTGCCAGTAGTCCTCCTCGGGGGACAGGGGGCCCGTGGCCCCAGCATTTT. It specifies CASSPPRGTGGPWPQHF.

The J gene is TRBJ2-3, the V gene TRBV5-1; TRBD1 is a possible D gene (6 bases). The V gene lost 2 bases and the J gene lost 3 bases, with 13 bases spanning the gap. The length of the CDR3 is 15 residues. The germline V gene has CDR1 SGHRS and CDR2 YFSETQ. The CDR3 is CASSLPTGVTDTQYF. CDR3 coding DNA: TGCGCCAGCAGCTTACCGACAGGCGTTACAGATACGCAGTATTTT.

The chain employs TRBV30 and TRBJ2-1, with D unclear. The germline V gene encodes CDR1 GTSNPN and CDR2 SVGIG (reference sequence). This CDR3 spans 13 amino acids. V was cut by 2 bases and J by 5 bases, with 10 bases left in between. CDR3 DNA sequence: TGTGCCTGGAGTATCACAGCCAACAATGAGCAGTTCTTC. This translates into CAWSITANNEQFF.

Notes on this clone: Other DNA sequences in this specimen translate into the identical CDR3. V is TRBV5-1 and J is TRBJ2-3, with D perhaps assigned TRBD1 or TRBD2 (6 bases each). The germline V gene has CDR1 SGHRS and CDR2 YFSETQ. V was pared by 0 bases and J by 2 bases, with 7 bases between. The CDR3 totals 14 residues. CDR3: CASSLAGATDTQYF. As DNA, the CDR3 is TGCGCCAGCAGCTTGGCGGGGGCCACAGATACGCAGTATTTT.

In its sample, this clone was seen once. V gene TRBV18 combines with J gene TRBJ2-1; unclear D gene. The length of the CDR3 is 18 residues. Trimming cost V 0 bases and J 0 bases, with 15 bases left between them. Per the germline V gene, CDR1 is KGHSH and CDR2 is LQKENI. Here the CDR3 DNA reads TGTGCCAGCTCACCACCGATTGGAGCTGCGAGCTCCTACAATGAGCAGTTCTTC. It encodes CASSPPIGAASSYNEQFF.

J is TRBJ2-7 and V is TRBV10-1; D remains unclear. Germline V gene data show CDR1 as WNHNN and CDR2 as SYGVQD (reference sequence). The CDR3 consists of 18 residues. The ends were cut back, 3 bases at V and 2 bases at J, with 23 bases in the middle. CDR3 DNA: TGCGCCAGCAGTGACTACCGTATCATGACCGGAATTCCCTACGAGCAGTACGTC. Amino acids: CASSDYRIMTGIPYEQYV.

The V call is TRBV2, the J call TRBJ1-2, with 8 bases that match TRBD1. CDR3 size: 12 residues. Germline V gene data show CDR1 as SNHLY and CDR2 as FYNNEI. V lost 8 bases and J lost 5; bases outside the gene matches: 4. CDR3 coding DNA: TGTGCCAGCCGACAGGGGTGGTATGGCTACACCTTC. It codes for CASRQGWYGYTF.

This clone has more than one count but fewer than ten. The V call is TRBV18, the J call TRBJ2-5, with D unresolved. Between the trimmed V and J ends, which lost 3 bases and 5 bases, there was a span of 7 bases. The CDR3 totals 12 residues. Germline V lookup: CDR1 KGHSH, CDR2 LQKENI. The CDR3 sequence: CASSPLSETQYF. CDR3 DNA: TGTGCCAGCTCACCCCTATCGGAGACCCAGTACTTC.

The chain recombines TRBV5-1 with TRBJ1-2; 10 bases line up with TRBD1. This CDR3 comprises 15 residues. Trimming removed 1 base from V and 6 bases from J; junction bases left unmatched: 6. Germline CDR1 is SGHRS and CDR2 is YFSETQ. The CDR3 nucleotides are TGCGCCAGCAGCTTGTCGACAGGGGGCGCGGATGGCTACACCTTC. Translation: CASSLSTGGADGYTF.

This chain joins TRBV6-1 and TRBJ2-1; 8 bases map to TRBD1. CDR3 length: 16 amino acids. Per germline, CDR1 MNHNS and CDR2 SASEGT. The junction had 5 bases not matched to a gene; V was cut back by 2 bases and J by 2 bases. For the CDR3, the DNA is TGTGCCAGCAGTGAATACGGGACAGGAACCTACAATGAGCAGTTCTTC. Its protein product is CASSEYGTGTYNEQFF.

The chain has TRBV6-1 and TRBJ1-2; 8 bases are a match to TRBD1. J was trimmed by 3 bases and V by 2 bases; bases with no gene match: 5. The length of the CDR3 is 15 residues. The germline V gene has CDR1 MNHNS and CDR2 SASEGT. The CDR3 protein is CASSEFGQGDYGYTF. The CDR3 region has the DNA TGTGCCAGCAGTGAATTCGGACAGGGCGACTATGGCTACACCTTC.

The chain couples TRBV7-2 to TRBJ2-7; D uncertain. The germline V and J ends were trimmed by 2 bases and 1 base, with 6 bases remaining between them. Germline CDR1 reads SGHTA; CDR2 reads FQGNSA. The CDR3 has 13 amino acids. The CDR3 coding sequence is TGTGCCAGCAGCTTAACGCGTTCCTACGAGCAGTACGTC. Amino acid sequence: CASSLTRSYEQYV.

The CDR3 loop reads CASSPGFETQYF. CDR3 nucleotide sequence: TGTGCCAGCAGCCCAGGGTTTGAGACCCAGTACTTC. This sequence joins TRBV11-2 and TRBJ2-5, with D perhaps matching TRBD1 (5 bases). This CDR3 spans 12 amino acids. Germline values: CDR1 SGHAT, CDR2 FQNNGV. The germline V and J ends were trimmed by 5 bases and 5 bases, with 9 bases remaining between them.

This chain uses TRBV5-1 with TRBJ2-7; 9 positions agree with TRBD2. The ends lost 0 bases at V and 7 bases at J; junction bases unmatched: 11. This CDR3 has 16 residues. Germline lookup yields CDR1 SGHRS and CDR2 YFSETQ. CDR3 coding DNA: TGCGCCAGCAGCTTGGGTGCTAGCGGGGATTACTATGAGCAGTACGTC. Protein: CASSLGASGDYYEQYV.

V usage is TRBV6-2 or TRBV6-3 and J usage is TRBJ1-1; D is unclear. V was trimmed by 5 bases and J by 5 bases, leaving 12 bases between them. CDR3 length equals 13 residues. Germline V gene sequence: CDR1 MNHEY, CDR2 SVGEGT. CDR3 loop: CASSTFERTEAFF. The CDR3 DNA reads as TGTGCCAGCAGTACCTTTGAAAGAACTGAAGCTTTCTTT.

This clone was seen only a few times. The DNA for the CDR3 is TGTGCCAGCAGGGATAAATCGGGGGTCTTAGAGACCCAGTACTTC. Translating it yields CASRDKSGVLETQYF. V gene TRBV5-4 combines with J gene TRBJ2-5; the D gene is possibly TRBD2 (6 bases). The CDR3 sequence is 15 residues long. V was clipped by 5 bases and J by 4 bases, with 18 bases between them. Germline CDR1 SGHNT, CDR2 YYREEE (reference sequence). Filled out from reference TRBV5-4 and TRBJ2-5, the complete variable domain reads ETGVTQSPTHLIKTRGQQVTLRCSSQSGHNTVSWYQQALGQGPQFIFQYYREEENGRGNFPPRFSGLQFPNYSSELNVNALELDDSALYLCASRDKSGVLETQYFGPGTRLLVL.

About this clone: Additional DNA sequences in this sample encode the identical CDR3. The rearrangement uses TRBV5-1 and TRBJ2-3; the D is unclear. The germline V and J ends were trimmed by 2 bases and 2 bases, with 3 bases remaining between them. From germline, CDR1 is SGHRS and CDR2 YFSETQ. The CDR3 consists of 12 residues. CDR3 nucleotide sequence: TGCGCCAGCAGCTTAACCACAGATACGCAGTATTTT. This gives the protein CASSLTTDTQYF.

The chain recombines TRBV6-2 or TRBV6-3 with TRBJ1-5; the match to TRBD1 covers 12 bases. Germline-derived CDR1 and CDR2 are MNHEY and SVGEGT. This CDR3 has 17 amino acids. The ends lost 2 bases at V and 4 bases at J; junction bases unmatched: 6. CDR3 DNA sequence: TGTGCCAGCAGTTACCCCGGGACAGGGGGCTTAAATCAGCCCCAGCATTTT. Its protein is CASSYPGTGGLNQPQHF.

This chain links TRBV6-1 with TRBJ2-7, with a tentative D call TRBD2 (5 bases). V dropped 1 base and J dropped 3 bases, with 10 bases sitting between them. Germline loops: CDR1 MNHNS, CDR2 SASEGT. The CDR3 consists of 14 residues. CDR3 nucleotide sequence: TGTGCCAGCAGTGAAGAAGCGGTCAGCTACGAGCAGTACGTC. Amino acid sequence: CASSEEAVSYEQYV.

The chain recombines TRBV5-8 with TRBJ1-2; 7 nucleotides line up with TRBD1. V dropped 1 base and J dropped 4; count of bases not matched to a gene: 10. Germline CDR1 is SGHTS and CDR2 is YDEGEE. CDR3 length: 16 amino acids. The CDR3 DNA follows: TGTGCCAGCAGCTTGAACCGGGACAGTCGGGCCTATGGCTACACCTTC. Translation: CASSLNRDSRAYGYTF.

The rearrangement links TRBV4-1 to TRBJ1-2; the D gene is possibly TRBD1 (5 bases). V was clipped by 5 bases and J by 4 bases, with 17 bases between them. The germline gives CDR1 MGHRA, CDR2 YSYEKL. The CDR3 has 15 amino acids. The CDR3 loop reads CASSSRDLGGYGYTF. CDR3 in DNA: TGCGCCAGCAGCTCCCGGGACTTAGGTGGCTATGGCTACACCTTC.

The CDR3 nucleotides are TGTGCCAGCAGTTACGATGTGGGGGAGCACTTGGAGCAGTACGTC. Amino acid sequence: CASSYDVGEHLEQYV. The chain links TRBV6-2 or TRBV6-3 to TRBJ2-7; D possibly uses TRBD1 or TRBD2 (5 bases each). The CDR3 extends over 15 amino acids. Germline CDR1 and CDR2: MNHEY and SVGEGT. Trimming took off 2 bases at V and 7 bases at J, with 18 bases between the two ends.

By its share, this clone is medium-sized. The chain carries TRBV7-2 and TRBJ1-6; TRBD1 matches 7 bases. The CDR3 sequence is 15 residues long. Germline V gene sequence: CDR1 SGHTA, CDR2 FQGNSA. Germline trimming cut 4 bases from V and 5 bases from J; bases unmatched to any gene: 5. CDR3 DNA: TGTGCCAGCAGCTCACAGGGGTTCGATAATTCACCCCTCCACTTT. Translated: CASSSQGFDNSPLHF. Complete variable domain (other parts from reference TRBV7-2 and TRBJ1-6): GAGVSQSPSNKVTEKGKDVELRCDPISGHTALYWYRQSLGQGLEFLIYFQGNSAPDKSGLPSDRFSAERTGGSVSTLTIQRTQQEDSAVYLCASSSQGFDNSPLHFGNGTRLTVT.

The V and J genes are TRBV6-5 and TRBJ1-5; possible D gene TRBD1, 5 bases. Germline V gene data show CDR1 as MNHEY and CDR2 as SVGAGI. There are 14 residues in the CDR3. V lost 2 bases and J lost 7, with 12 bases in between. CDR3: CASSYRQTTQPQHF. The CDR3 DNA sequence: TGTGCCAGCAGTTACAGACAGACGACCCAGCCCCAGCATTTT.

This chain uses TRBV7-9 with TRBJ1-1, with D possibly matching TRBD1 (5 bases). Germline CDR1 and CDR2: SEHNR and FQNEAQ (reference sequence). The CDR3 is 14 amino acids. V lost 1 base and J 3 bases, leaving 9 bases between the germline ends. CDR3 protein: CASSLEQGDTEAFF. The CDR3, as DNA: TGTGCCAGCAGCTTAGAGCAGGGCGACACTGAAGCTTTCTTT.